The next 9 T cell receptor beta chains were all read from a single sample in a study of T cells in Graves' hyperthyroidism and ophthalmopathy. The source material, RNA transcripts, was used to amplify TCR beta CDR3 regions. Primed by the HTBI set, a first-round RT-PCR was run on the TCR CDR3. TCRdb re-analysed the multiplex PCR reads in MiXCR, keeping a single row per CDR3 protein. The sample lists some 560,000 distinct CDR3 sequences, 12% to 15% occurring once. The sequenced material came from blood. The receptors were gathered from a woman in her thirties or forties with Graves' hyperthyroidism.

This clonotype was recorded many times. The chain links TRBV6-1 to TRBJ1-6; the D gene is possibly TRBD1 (5 bases). Germline V CDR1 and CDR2: MNHNS, SASEGT. Trimming took 5 bases from V and 9 from J, leaving 11 bases between them. There are 13 residues in the CDR3. In DNA, the CDR3 is TGTGCCAGCAGTTGGGACTTGGGTTCACCCCTCCACTTT. Its protein product is CASSWDLGSPLHF.

This chain uses TRBV7-2 with TRBJ2-3; D might be TRBD2 (6 bases). CDR3 length equals 18 residues. The V gene's germline CDR1 is SGHTA and CDR2 FQGNSA. The V end lost 5 bases, the J end lost 5 bases, and 26 bases lay between the germline ends. The CDR3 loop is CASSPGFGLASGVDTQYF. The CDR3 DNA reads TGTGCCAGCAGCCCTGGCTTTGGGCTAGCGAGTGGCGTAGATACGCAGTATTTT.

The CDR3 DNA sequence: TGTGCCAGCAGCGTAGTGGGACAGCCTCTCGACGAGCAGTACTTC. Translated: CASSVVGQPLDEQYF. The rearrangement links TRBV9 to TRBJ2-7; 7 bases fit TRBD1. V lost 0 bases, J lost 5 bases, and 8 bases stayed unmatched. Germline CDR1 reads SGDLS; CDR2 reads YYNGEE. This CDR3 spans 15 amino acids.

This clonotype was seen a handful of times. The chain joins TRBV7-2 to TRBJ1-2; D remains ambiguous. The V end lost 1 base, the J end lost 6 bases, and 6 bases lay between the germline ends. The CDR3 has 12 amino acids. CDR1 is SGHTA and CDR2 is FQGNSA in the germline V gene. This CDR3 is CASSLDLNGYTF. Here the CDR3 DNA reads TGTGCCAGCAGCTTAGACCTAAATGGCTACACCTTC.

At least ten counts were recorded for this clonotype. The V and J genes are TRBV7-2 and TRBJ2-7, with TRBD1 matching over 9 bases. V was pared by 1 base and J by 4 bases, with 5 bases of the junction left unmatched. Germline V CDR1 and CDR2: SGHTA, FQGNSA. CDR3 length equals 15 residues. CDR3 DNA: TGTGCCAGCAGCTTAGAGGGACAGGGTTATTACGAGCAGTACTTC. Its translation is CASSLEGQGYYEQYF.

At least ten counts were recorded for this clonotype. The chain has TRBV18 and TRBJ1-1; a possible D gene is TRBD1 (6 bases). The V end lost 5 bases, the J end lost 4 bases, and 14 bases lay between the germline ends. Germline CDR1 and CDR2: KGHSH and LQKENI. The CDR3 totals 14 residues. CDR3 nucleotide sequence: TGTGCCAGCTCATCTGGACAGAGGAGCACTGAAGCTTTCTTT. Translated: CASSSGQRSTEAFF. Full variable domain (rest looked up from reference TRBV18 and TRBJ1-1): NAGVMQNPRHLVRRRGQEARLRCSPMKGHSHVYWYRQLPEEGLKFMVYLQKENIIDESGMPKERFSAEFPKEGPSILRIQQVVRGDSAAYFCASSSGQRSTEAFFGQGTRLTVV.

Only a few counts were recorded for this clonotype. The chain recombines TRBV29-1 with TRBJ1-2; TRBD1 is a possible D gene (6 bases). The CDR3 covers 12 residues. V was shortened by 4 bases and J by 1 base, with 7 bases between the two germline ends. Germline lookup yields CDR1 SQVTM and CDR2 ANQGSEA. In nucleotides, the CDR3 is TGCAGCGTTGGACAGGTTAACTATGGCTACACCTTC. Amino acids: CSVGQVNYGYTF.

The chain couples TRBV20-1 to TRBJ2-1; 13 bases fit TRBD2. The CDR3 loop spans 14 amino acids. CDR1 and CDR2 from the germline V gene are DFQATT and SNEGSKA (reference sequence). With 4 bases clipped from V and 5 bases from J, the junction kept 2 bases outside the gene matches. The CDR3 is CSAKGLAGHNEQFF. The CDR3 DNA sequence: TGCAGTGCTAAGGGACTAGCGGGACACAATGAGCAGTTCTTC.

This clonotype was recorded at least ten times. Germline and junction disagree at one end, which may indicate a read error. The DNA for the CDR3 is TGCGCCAGCAGCTTGGGGGAGAGCTCCTACAATGAGCAGTTCTTC. Translating gives CASSLGESSYNEQFF. This sequence joins TRBV7-9 and TRBJ2-1; possibly TRBD1 or TRBD2 for D (5 bases each). The CDR3 runs to 15 residues. Germline assignment: CDR1 SEHNR and CDR2 FQNEAQ (reference sequence). The variable domain in full, with the rest retrieved from reference TRBV7-9 and TRBJ2-1, is DTGVSQNPRHKITKRGQNVTFRCDPISEHNRLYWYRQTLGQGPEFLTYFQNEAQLEKSRLLSDRFSAERPKGSFSTLEIQRTEQGDSAMYLCASSLGESSYNEQFFGPGTRLTVL.